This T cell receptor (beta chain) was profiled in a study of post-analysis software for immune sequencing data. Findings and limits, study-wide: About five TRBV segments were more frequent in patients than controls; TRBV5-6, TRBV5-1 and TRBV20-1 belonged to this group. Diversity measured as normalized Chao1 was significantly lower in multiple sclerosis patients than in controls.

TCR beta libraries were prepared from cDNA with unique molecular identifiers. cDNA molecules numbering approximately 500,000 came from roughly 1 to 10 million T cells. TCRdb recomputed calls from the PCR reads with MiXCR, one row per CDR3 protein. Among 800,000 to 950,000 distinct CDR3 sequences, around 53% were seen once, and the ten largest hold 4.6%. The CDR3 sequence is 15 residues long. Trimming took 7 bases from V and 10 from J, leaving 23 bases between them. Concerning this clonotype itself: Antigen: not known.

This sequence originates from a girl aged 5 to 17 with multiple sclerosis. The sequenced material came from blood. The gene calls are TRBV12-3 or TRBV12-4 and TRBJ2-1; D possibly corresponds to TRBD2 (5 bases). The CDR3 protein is CASTQSGKRAGEQFF. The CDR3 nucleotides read TGTGCCAGCACGCAGAGCGGCAAGAGGGCGGGCGAGCAGTTCTTC.